This T cell receptor (beta chain) comes out of a study of blood T cells in healthy people across ages. With each sample, at least 5 micrograms of total RNA were extracted. Sample-barcoded 5' priming and a J-beta primer mix drove a second PCR of about 6 to 12 cycles. Template switching added a 12-random-nucleotide identifier to every cDNA molecule. TCRdb fed the 5' RACE reads into MiXCR, producing one record per CDR3 protein. The repertoire consists of 580,000 or so distinct CDR3 sequences, with 45% to 55% occurring once and the leading ten covering just under 25%. Concerning this clonotype: What it recognizes is unknown.

Study-level points and caveats: Naive CD4+ cells and diversity were both higher in long-lived donors than in aged donors.

Germline assignment: CDR1 SGHTA and CDR2 FQGTGA. Trimming took off 0 bases at V and 1 base at J, with 6 bases between the two ends. This CDR3 is built from 14 residues. This chain joins TRBV7-3 and TRBJ1-1; no reliable D call. This clonotype was sampled from a man at least 80 years old in good health. The source material was blood. The DNA of the CDR3 is TGTGCCAGCAGCTTAACAGCAGGGAACACTGAAGCTTTCTTT. The encoded protein is CASSLTAGNTEAFF.